This TCR beta chain was profiled in a study of regulatory T cells in long-lasting Graves disease. Overall study context: Graves' patients diagnosed newly had used antithyroid drugs under 3 months.

Time point meaning: newly diagnosed GD, antithyroid drugs for less than 3 months. Following extraction of RNA from PBMCs, that RNA was used to make the TCR library. For TCR beta, libraries came from iRepertoire HTBI primers and Arm-PCR of CDR3 regions. TCRdb itself ran the multiplex PCR reads through MiXCR, one entry per CDR3 protein. This sample has approximately 490,000 distinct CDR3 sequences; around 16% occur once, and the top ten carry roughly an eighth. The sample was also reused in another study, on T cells in Graves' hyperthyroidism and ophthalmopathy.

The specimen was peripheral blood mononuclear cells (PBMCs), collected at new diagnosis, from a patient treated with antithyroid drugs. The TCR originated in a man aged 35-49 years with Graves disease.

The CDR3 spells CASSYSRQPQHF. For the CDR3, the DNA is TGTGCCAGCAGTTACTCCCGTCAGCCCCAGCATTTT. The chain links TRBV6-5 to TRBJ1-5, with D hard to call. Trimming pared 0 bases from V and 6 bases from J, leaving 3 bases between. The CDR3 loop spans 12 amino acids. The germline V gene encodes CDR1 MNHEY and CDR2 SVGAGI.